The 21 T cell receptor beta chains listed next were all sequenced from one sample in a study of response to subunit inactivated influenza vaccine (dated by TCRdb to the late 2010s). The library was prepared using RT-PCR. Reads for this sample came from an Illumina HiSeq 2500. TCRdb handled the public reads itself, with Q25 trimming in fastp and clone calling in MiXCR, and kept productive beta chains. Each entry is one CDR3 protein sequence, shown with its most common DNA and genes. The sample records about 540,000 distinct CDR3 sequences, 20% to 25% of which are singletons. 2.5% to 3% of the sample goes to the ten largest clones. These data were also filed under a second study, of T cells expressing NK-cell markers. Drawing on the second study: TCR beta cDNA libraries were prepared using 5'RACE template switching, which introduced a universal primer site and unique molecular identifiers.

The sequenced sample was CD4+ T cells sorted from PBMCs, obtained 11 to 12 days after vaccination. The receptor source for this set is a man between 45 and 60 years old who received an inactivated influenza vaccine. Donor details come from another sample of the same person, matched by shared clones.

This chain connects TRBV20-1 to TRBJ2-2; D uncertain. The CDR3 contains 13 residues. The V gene's germline CDR1 is DFQATT and CDR2 SNEGSKA (reference sequence). The V end was cut by 3 bases, the J end by 4 bases, with 9 bases between. CDR3 sequence reads: CSASPGSTGELFF. CDR3 DNA: TGCAGTGCTAGTCCGGGTAGCACCGGGGAGCTGTTTTTT.

The J gene is TRBJ2-2, the V gene TRBV6-1, with 12 bases that match TRBD2. The V segment lost 6 bases and the J segment 0 bases; nucleotides outside the gene matches: 2. The CDR3 loop spans 16 amino acids. Germline V gene data show CDR1 as MNHNS and CDR2 as SASEGT. Here the CDR3 reads CASRRTSGTNTGELFF. CDR3 coding DNA: TGTGCCAGCAGAAGGACTAGCGGGACGAACACCGGGGAGCTGTTTTTT.

V usage is TRBV15 and J usage is TRBJ2-3, with 7 bases aligning to TRBD2. CDR1 LNHNV and CDR2 YYDKDF come from the germline V gene (reference sequence). CDR3 length: 15 amino acids. V shed 0 bases and J 5 bases; nucleotides not matched to a gene: 5. This CDR3 reads CATSREAGVGDTQYF. CDR3 coding DNA: TGTGCCACCAGCAGAGAGGCGGGAGTGGGAGATACGCAGTATTTT.

This clonotype has more than one count but fewer than ten. This chain links TRBV7-2 with TRBJ2-7, with a tentative D call TRBD1 (6 bases). Germline V gene data show CDR1 as SGHTA and CDR2 as FQGNSA. This CDR3 spans 17 amino acids. The V and J ends lost 3 bases and 7 bases respectively, with 25 bases between them. The CDR3: CASSFPPPDSSTWEQYF. CDR3 bases: TGTGCCAGCAGCTTTCCTCCACCGGACAGCTCTACGTGGGAGCAGTACTTC.

The V call is TRBV20-1, the J call TRBJ1-2; 7 bases match TRBD1. From germline, CDR1 is DFQATT and CDR2 SNEGSKA (reference sequence). The junction had 6 bases not matched to a gene; V was cut back by 6 bases and J by 5 bases. The CDR3 has 12 amino acids. CDR3 region: CSARDRAYGYTF. The CDR3 DNA is TGCAGTGCGAGGGACAGAGCGTATGGCTACACCTTC.

This clonotype was found many times. V and J are TRBV28 and TRBJ1-2; a possible D gene is TRBD1 (5 bases). Germline V gene lookup returns CDR1 MDHEN and CDR2 SYDVKM. The CDR3 length is 14 residues. V lost 1 base and J lost 7, with 13 bases in between. CDR3: CASSLLQRGGGYTF. In DNA form, the CDR3 reads TGTGCCAGCAGTTTATTACAAAGGGGCGGTGGCTACACCTTC.

The sample holds a few counts of this clonotype. This sequence joins TRBV4-1 and TRBJ2-5; D possibly corresponds to TRBD1 (6 bases). The CDR3 covers 18 residues. CDR1 and CDR2 from the germline V gene are MGHRA and YSYEKL. V lost 1 base to trimming and J lost 5 bases, with 23 bases between them. CDR3: CASSQGLARGPRGETQYF. The DNA for the CDR3 is TGCGCCAGCAGCCAAGGATTAGCGAGGGGCCCAAGGGGGGAGACCCAGTACTTC.

The chain links TRBV6-1 to TRBJ2-3, with TRBD1 matching over 11 bases. V shed 5 bases, J shed 5 bases, and the junction held 3 bases outside the gene matches. There are 14 residues in the CDR3. Germline values: CDR1 MNHNS, CDR2 SASEGT. The CDR3 loop reads CASSRDRGLDTQYF. The CDR3 region has the DNA TGTGCCAGCAGTCGGGACAGGGGGTTAGATACGCAGTATTTT.

The J gene is TRBJ2-1, the V gene TRBV28; D unresolved. Looked up from germline, CDR1 is MDHEN and CDR2 is SYDVKM. This CDR3 region has 14 residues. The V gene lost 2 bases and the J gene lost 9 bases, with 14 bases spanning the gap. CDR3 protein: CASSLPVLTTEQFF. CDR3 bases: TGTGCCAGCAGTTTACCCGTCCTTACTACTGAGCAGTTCTTC.

V gene TRBV7-9 combines with J gene TRBJ2-1; 10 bases are shared with TRBD1. The J segment lost 5 bases and the V segment lost 4 bases, leaving 5 bases of the junction unmatched. CDR3 length: 15 residues. Germline values: CDR1 SEHNR, CDR2 FQNEAQ (reference sequence). The CDR3 protein is CASSSHGTGDNEQFF. The CDR3 DNA reads TGTGCCAGCAGCTCGCATGGGACAGGGGACAATGAGCAGTTCTTC.

The gene calls are TRBV4-1 and TRBJ2-5, with D uncertain. CDR3 length: 16 residues. From germline, CDR1 is MGHRA and CDR2 YSYEKL. V dropped 2 bases and J dropped 2 bases, with 15 bases sitting between them. CDR3 coding DNA: TGCGCCAGCAGCCAACCCCCTCGAGGTCAACAAGAGACCCAGTACTTC. It translates to CASSQPPRGQQETQYF.

The rearrangement links TRBV7-9 to TRBJ2-3; 7 bases match TRBD2. CDR1 and CDR2 (germline): SEHNR, FQNEAQ (reference sequence). The CDR3 sequence is 14 residues long. Germline trimming cut 6 bases from V and 4 bases from J; bases unmatched to any gene: 7. The CDR3: CASSQGLSADTQYF. The CDR3 coding sequence is TGTGCCAGCAGTCAGGGACTATCAGCAGATACGCAGTATTTT.

CDR3 coding DNA: TGCGCCAGCAGCCTGGACGGATCCTATAATTCACCCCTCCACTTT. Translating gives CASSLDGSYNSPLHF. The chain couples TRBV5-1 to TRBJ1-6; D is undetermined. This CDR3 is 15 amino acids long. V lost 4 bases and J 1 base, leaving 9 bases between the germline ends. CDR1 and CDR2 (germline): SGHRS, YFSETQ.

The chain couples TRBV7-8 to TRBJ1-3; 10 positions match TRBD1. With V trimmed by 7 bases and J by 8 bases, 17 bases remained unmatched. The V gene's germline CDR1 is SGHVS and CDR2 FQNEAQ. CDR3 length: 17 residues. This CDR3 is CASMLRRGQGGGDTIYF. The CDR3 DNA reads as TGTGCCAGCATGCTGCGGAGAGGACAGGGGGGCGGGGACACCATATATTTT.

This chain joins TRBV19 and TRBJ2-1; tentatively, D is TRBD2 (6 bases). CDR1 LNHDA and CDR2 SQIVND come from the germline V gene (reference sequence). Trimming shortened V by 1 base and J by 7 bases, and 11 bases separated the two germline ends. CDR3 length: 14 residues. CDR3 sequence: CASSIGLASNEQFF. CDR3 bases: TGTGCCAGTAGTATAGGCCTAGCGTCGAATGAGCAGTTCTTC.

This sequence joins TRBV6-2 or TRBV6-3 and TRBJ2-1; no firm D call. V lost 1 base and J lost 7, with 8 bases in between. The germline CDR1 and CDR2 sequences are MNHEY and SVGEGT. The CDR3 sequence is 13 residues long. In DNA form, the CDR3 reads TGTGCCAGCAGTTACTTTGGAGCGAATGAGCAGTTCTTC. This codes for CASSYFGANEQFF.

This clonotype was observed a few times. This sequence joins TRBV4-3 and TRBJ1-1; D ambiguous. The germline V gene encodes CDR1 LGHNA and CDR2 YSLEER. Trimming left V 0 bases short and J 0 bases short, with 5 bases between. This CDR3 has 14 amino acids. Here the CDR3 reads CASSQDSLNTEAFF. CDR3 DNA sequence: TGCGCCAGCAGCCAAGACAGTCTGAACACTGAAGCTTTCTTT.

CDR3 nucleotides: TGTGCCAGCAGCTTAGTGGGAGTAAAGGGCTACGAGCAGTACTTC. Translated, it gives CASSLVGVKGYEQYF. The chain is built from TRBV7-3 and TRBJ2-7; tentative D call: TRBD2 (5 bases). CDR3 length: 15 amino acids. V was trimmed by 2 bases and J by 3 bases, leaving 14 bases between them. In germline, CDR1 is SGHTA, CDR2 FQGTGA.

This chain uses TRBV7-9 with TRBJ1-4; weak D call: TRBD1 (6 bases). This CDR3 contains 15 residues. The V gene lost 5 bases and the J gene lost 7 bases, with 17 bases spanning the gap. Per the germline V gene, CDR1 is SEHNR and CDR2 is FQNEAQ (reference sequence). CDR3 sequence (DNA): TGTGCCAGCAGCCTGAGGGGGAGCGAAGGTGAAAAACTGTTTTTT. This gives the protein CASSLRGSEGEKLFF.

The sample holds a few counts of this clonotype. The chain couples TRBV28 to TRBJ2-3; no clear D gene. V gave up 5 bases and J gave up 0 bases, with 9 bases separating them. Germline assignment: CDR1 MDHEN and CDR2 SYDVKM. CDR3 length: 14 amino acids. CDR3 in DNA: TGTGCCAGCAGTCCTCATATTAGCACAGATACGCAGTATTTT. This translates into CASSPHISTDTQYF.

This clonotype was counted a few times. One end of the junction varies from germline; a read error may be responsible. This rearrangement joins TRBV18 to TRBJ2-1; TRBD2 matches 8 bases. Germline V gene data show CDR1 as KGHSH and CDR2 as LQKENI. The CDR3 sequence is 13 residues long. Here the CDR3 reads CASSLSLADAPAF. CDR3 DNA: TGTGCCAGCTCACTGTCACTAGCGGACGCCCCCGCCTTC.